This is a list of T cell receptor beta chains from one sample in a study of molecular identifiers for immune sequencing clone quantification. In TCRdb, the PCR reads were re-called with MiXCR into one record per CDR3 protein. The sample carries tens of thousands of distinct CDR3 sequences, about 19% recorded once. Input material: naive CD8+ T cells from blood, with Jurkat cell RNA spiked in. Receptors were obtained from a human donor in good health. Some libraries in this study had Jurkat cell RNA spiked in. CDR3s include the opening cysteine and the closing phenylalanine or tryptophan. The D gene is left open where the match is weak. Size is omitted from some rows. Given values are once, few, many or a class for expanded clones.

d_call j_call v_call clone_size cdr3_aa cdr3_nt
- TRBJ1-4 TRBV4-1 few CASSQDLEGIRTNEKLFF TGCGCCAGCAGCCAAGATCTGGAGGGGATAAGAACTAATGAAAAACTGTTTTTT
TRBD2 TRBJ2-5 TRBV7-2 many CASSLDPLAGGGIEETQYF TGTGCCAGCAGCTTAGACCCCCTAGCCGGGGGGGGTATCGAAGAGACCCAGTACTTC
- TRBJ1-1 TRBV28 many CASSFRGSTEAFF TGTGCCAGCAGTTTTCGGGGAAGCACTGAAGCTTTCTTT
- TRBJ1-5 TRBV19 many CATTGIGNQPQHF TGTGCCACCACAGGGATAGGCAATCAGCCCCAGCATTTT
- TRBJ2-3 TRBV28 many CASSLNPLVSTDTQYF TGTGCCAGCAGTTTAAATCCCTTAGTTAGCACAGATACGCAGTATTTT
- TRBJ1-1 TRBV27 many CASNGDGVNTEAFF TGTGCCAGCAATGGGGATGGGGTGAACACTGAAGCTTTCTTT
- TRBJ1-6 TRBV27 many CASSLAGVRSPLHF TGTGCCAGCAGTTTAGCCGGGGTTCGGTCACCCCTCCACTTT
- TRBJ1-1 TRBV4-1 - CASGQAGTNTEASF TGCGCCAGCGGCCAGGCGGGAACCAACACTGAAGCTTCCTTT
TRBD2 TRBJ2-3 TRBV7-2 many CASSSGLAGADTQYF TGTGCCAGCAGCTCAGGACTAGCGGGAGCGGATACGCAGTATTTT
TRBD2 TRBJ2-3 TRBV30 many CAWSHDGLAGPTDTQYF TGTGCCTGGAGTCACGATGGGCTAGCGGGACCCACAGATACGCAGTATTTT
- TRBJ1-1 TRBV4-3 many CASSQVSMPTEAFF TGCGCCAGCAGCCAAGTATCTATGCCCACTGAAGCTTTCTTT
- TRBJ2-3 TRBV27 many CASSLGAGDTQYF TGTGCCAGCAGTTTAGGGGCAGGAGATACGCAGTATTTT
- TRBJ1-4 TRBV6-6 many CASSYSMAGYNEKLFF TGTGCCAGCAGTTACTCGATGGCAGGGTATAATGAAAAACTGTTTTTT
- TRBJ1-1 TRBV6-5 many CGSKGFTEAFF TGTGGCAGTAAGGGGTTCACTGAAGCTTTCTTT
TRBD2 TRBJ2-3 TRBV6-2/TRBV6-3 - CASSLIISGRRTDTQYF TGTGCCAGCAGTCTTATAATTAGCGGGAGGCGGACAGATACGCAGTATTTT
- TRBJ2-2 TRBV29-1 many CSVEASGLGTGELFF TGCAGCGTTGAAGCGTCCGGGCTTGGCACCGGGGAGCTGTTTTTT
TRBD1 TRBJ2-7 TRBV10-3 many CAIGGQGGYEQYF TGTGCCATCGGGGGACAGGGGGGCTACGAGCAGTACTTC
- TRBJ1-4 TRBV29-1 - CSVEERGYNEKLFF TGCAGCGTCGAAGAACGGGGTTATAATGAAAAACTGTTTTTT
TRBD1 TRBJ2-3 TRBV7-8 - CASSTGTGLTDTQYF TGTGCCAGTTCGACCGGGACAGGGCTAACAGATACGCAGTATTTT
TRBD1 TRBJ1-1 TRBV29-1 many CSGRAGGLAEAFF TGCAGCGGCCGAGCAGGGGGCCTCGCTGAAGCTTTCTTT
- TRBJ2-3 TRBV10-3 many CAISESFGAADTQYF TGTGCCATCAGTGAGTCGTTCGGGGCCGCAGATACGCAGTATTTT
- TRBJ2-7 TRBV10-3 many CAISQALGNEQYF TGTGCCATCAGCCAGGCTCTAGGAAACGAGCAGTACTTC
- TRBJ2-7 TRBV7-2 - CASSLAHAGREQYF TGTGCCAGCAGCTTAGCCCACGCGGGGAGGGAGCAGTACTTC
- TRBJ2-7 TRBV4-1 many CASSQTRDYEQYF TGCGCCAGCAGCCAAACCCGGGACTACGAGCAGTACTTC
- TRBJ2-7 TRBV2 many CASSEARGRSYEQYF TGTGCCAGCAGTGAAGCGAGGGGCCGCTCCTACGAGCAGTACTTC
- TRBJ1-5 TRBV27 many CASSLRAYSNQPQHF TGTGCCAGCAGTTTAAGGGCATATAGCAATCAGCCCCAGCATTTT
- TRBJ1-5 TRBV21-1 few CASSKPPKGSNQPQHF TGTGCCAGCAGCAAACCCCCAAAGGGTTCCAATCAGCCCCAGCATTTT
TRBD1 TRBJ1-1 TRBV4-3 many CASSQGTGSEAFF TGCGCCAGCAGCCAAGGGACAGGGTCTGAAGCTTTCTTT
TRBD2 TRBJ2-5 TRBV4-3 many CASSQDLAGLQETQYF TGCGCCAGCAGCCAAGATCTAGCGGGGCTCCAAGAGACCCAGTACTTC
- TRBJ2-7 TRBV27 once CASSTGLPIYEQYF TGTGCCAGCAGTACCGGACTTCCTATCTACGAGCAGTACTTT
- TRBJ2-3 TRBV4-3 many CASSQVGTFTSTDTQYF TGCGCCAGCAGCCAAGTCGGGACGTTTACTAGCACAGATACGCAGTATTTT
- TRBJ2-3 TRBV20-1 many CSARGGVVDTQYF TGCAGTGCTCGAGGCGGGGTCGTAGATACGCAGTATTTT
- TRBJ2-3 TRBV7-2 many CASSLEPSTDTQYF TGTGCCAGCAGCTTAGAACCTAGCACAGATACGCAGTATTTT
- TRBJ1-5 TRBV12-5 many CASGLGQPQHF TGTGCTAGTGGTTTGGGTCAGCCCCAGCATTTT
- TRBJ1-1 TRBV3-2 many CASGRGITEAFF TGTGCTAGCGGGCGGGGGATTACTGAAGCTTTCTTT
TRBD1 TRBJ1-2 TRBV9 many CASSVEGQGDSGYTF TGTGCCAGCAGCGTAGAGGGACAGGGGGATTCTGGCTACACCTTC
- TRBJ2-3 TRBV9 many CASSVGARGAGSDTQYF TGTGCCAGCAGCGTAGGGGCTCGGGGGGCCGGGTCGGATACGCAGTATTTT
- TRBJ2-5 TRBV7-9 many CASSLGEPQETQYF TGTGCCAGCAGCTTAGGTGAACCACAAGAGACCCAGTACTTC
- TRBJ1-1 TRBV27 many CASSFIYGRNTEAFF TGTGCCAGCAGTTTTATTTACGGTCGGAACACTGAAGCTTTCTTT
- TRBJ1-3 TRBV28 many CASSFRGSSGNTIYF TGTGCCAGCAGTTTTCGGGGGAGCTCTGGAAACACCATATATTTT
TRBD2 TRBJ2-1 TRBV9 many CASSPGLADSYNEQFF TGTGCCAGCAGCCCGGGACTAGCCGACTCCTACAATGAGCAGTTCTTC
- TRBJ1-4 TRBV7-9 many CASSLQGGDEKLFF TGTGCCAGCTCCCTGCAGGGAGGGGATGAAAAACTGTTTTTT
TRBD2 TRBJ2-3 TRBV7-9 many CASSFFPDLGLVPPDTQYF TGTGCCAGCAGCTTTTTCCCAGACTTGGGACTAGTGCCTCCAGATACGCAGTATTTT
- TRBJ1-2 TRBV7-2 - CASSLDSPGYTF TGTGCCAGCAGCTTAGATAGTCCTGGCTACACCTTC
- TRBJ2-5 TRBV6-5 many CASSYVAGETQYF TGTGCCAGCAGTTACGTGGCTGGAGAGACCCAGTACTTC
- TRBJ2-7 TRBV6-1 - CASSSRPYERYF TGTGCCAGCAGTTCCCGGCCCTACGAGCGGTACTTC
- TRBJ2-4 TRBV5-3 - CASRAQGVAGDIQYF TGTGCCAGCCGCGCCCAAGGGGTTGCGGGTGACATTCAGTACTTC
TRBD2 TRBJ2-3 TRBV6-5 many CASSYSPPGLPSTDTQYF TGTGCCAGCAGTTATTCGCCTCCGGGACTACCGAGCACAGATACGCAGTATTTT
TRBD1 TRBJ1-5 TRBV19 many CASSIYRGQPQHF TGTGCCAGTAGTATTTACAGGGGACAGCCCCAGCATTTT
- TRBJ2-3 TRBV9 many CASSTGYGDTQYF TGTGCCAGCAGCACAGGGTATGGAGATACGCAGTATTTT